The present T cell receptor (beta chain) was sequenced within a study of T cells in Graves' hyperthyroidism and ophthalmopathy. RNA transcripts yielded amplified TCR beta CDR3 regions. During a first-round RT-PCR of the TCR CDR3, the HTBI primer set was used. TCRdb re-called the multiplex PCR reads with MiXCR, one entry per CDR3 protein. The data contain hundreds of thousands of distinct CDR3 sequences, approximately 15% of them singletons. The CDR3 covers 13 residues. V lost 0 bases, J lost 6 bases, and 12 bases lay in between. Germline CDR1 and CDR2: DFQATT and SNEGSKA (reference sequence). This clonotype was seen many times.

This TCR was recovered from a woman aged 45-59 years with Graves' ophthalmopathy. The sequencing input was blood. V and J are TRBV20-1 and TRBJ2-7, with a weak D call TRBD1 (6 bases). The CDR3 loop is CSAREQLGGEQYF. Written as DNA, the CDR3 is TGCAGTGCTAGAGAACAACTAGGGGGCGAGCAGTACTTC.